Listed here is a single T cell receptor (beta chain). Its specificity is unknown. Germline CDR1 is SGDLS and CDR2 is YYNGEE. Losses at the gene ends were 4 bases for V and 3 bases for J; bases not matched to a gene: 8. CDR3 length equals 16 residues. Method: immunoSEQ multiplex PCR; TCRdb's copy keeps in-frame clones and lacks some. The sample includes 31,000 or so clones, about 90% of them seen just once. The data derive from a study of T cells in narcolepsy. For the study at large: Healthy controls were enrolled alongside patients with narcolepsy type 1 or type 2. Study-wide points: Autoreactive clone sequences were missing from some blood memory CD4+ repertoires. Healthy controls reportedly lacked the autoreactive clonotypes serially found in patients' blood.

Sequencing input: CD45RA- memory CD4+ T cells from PBMCs. The chain links TRBV9 to TRBJ1-5, with 9 bases lining up with TRBD1. The source is a human donor with narcolepsy. CDR3 DNA sequence: TGTGCCAGCAGCCTGGCTGGACAGGGGCCCAATCAGCCCCAGCATTTT. This codes for CASSLAGQGPNQPQHF.